This T cell receptor beta chain was captured by sequencing in a study of control samples from healthy donors and cancer patients. The method was immunoSEQ multiplex PCR; TCRdb's version includes in-frame clones alone and lacks a portion of them. This table holds around 55,000 clones, about 96% found once. The V gene's germline CDR1 is WNHNN and CDR2 SYGVQD (reference sequence). CDR3 size: 15 residues. The ends lost 6 bases at V and 7 bases at J; junction bases unmatched: 11. The origin of this receptor is a woman under 30 in good health. The V call is TRBV10-1, the J call TRBJ2-1; 8 positions match TRBD1. Sequencing was performed on blood. CDR3 in amino acids: CASSQTRGQGNEQFF. CDR3 sequence (DNA): TGCGCCAGCAGCCAGACCAGGGGGCAGGGGAATGAGCAGTTCTTC.